Below, 9 T cell receptor beta chains from the same sample are listed, as sequenced in a study of shared clonotypes between healthy human individuals. Produced via immunoSEQ multiplex PCR; TCRdb's table is partial and in-frame only. The data contain a few million clones, nearly 97% of them seen just once; the ten biggest clones take up over 0.1%. Sequenced: naive CD4+ T cells sorted from blood. The subset was: CD45RA+ positively selected. All receptors derive from a man aged 18-30 years in good health.

This CDR3 reads CASKLGGPPLSGELFF. DNA for the CDR3: TGTGCCAGCAAATTGGGCGGGCCCCCCCTGTCCGGGGAGCTGTTTTTT. The chain uses TRBV28 and TRBJ2-2; a possible D gene is TRBD2 (5 bases). The CDR3 sequence is 16 residues long. Germline V CDR1 and CDR2: MDHEN, SYDVKM. V shed 7 bases and J shed 6 bases, with 21 bases lying between them.

This rearrangement joins TRBV4-1 to TRBJ1-2; no reliable D call. CDR1 and CDR2 (germline): MGHRA, YSYEKL. The CDR3 contains 14 residues. V shed 3 bases and J shed 8 bases, with 16 bases lying between them. This CDR3 reads CASSQPPGEKGYTF. Here the CDR3 DNA reads TGCGCCAGCAGCCAGCCCCCCGGGGAGAAAGGCTACACCTTC.

The chain combines TRBV4-3 with TRBJ1-5; perhaps TRBD1 as D (5 bases). V lost 1 base, J lost 0 bases, and 10 bases lay in between. CDR3 size: 16 residues. The germline gives CDR1 LGHNA, CDR2 YSLEER. The CDR3 region is CASSQGPGYSNQPQHF. The CDR3 DNA is TGCGCCAGCAGCCAAGGCCCAGGGTATAGCAATCAGCCCCAGCATTTT.

The rearrangement joins TRBV6-1 to TRBJ1-6; TRBD1 is a possible D gene (6 bases). The CDR3 has 15 amino acids. The V gene's germline CDR1 is MNHNS and CDR2 SASEGT. V was cut by 8 bases and J by 8 bases, with 19 bases left in between. The CDR3 DNA reads as TGTGCCAGCGTCTGGGGGGCCCCTGGGGATTCACCCCTCCACTTT. Protein sequence: CASVWGAPGDSPLHF.

V is TRBV9 and J is TRBJ2-1, with a possible D match to TRBD2 (5 bases). From germline, CDR1 is SGDLS and CDR2 YYNGEE. CDR3 length equals 16 residues. The V and J ends lost 0 bases and 0 bases respectively, with 10 bases between them. The chain's CDR3 is CASSVESGGSYNEQFF. The CDR3 coding sequence is TGTGCCAGCAGCGTAGAAAGCGGAGGCTCCTACAATGAGCAGTTCTTC.

About this clone: Other DNA variants within this sample encode the same CDR3. This chain uses TRBV20-1 with TRBJ2-5, with D uncertain. CDR3 length: 11 residues. Germline V gives CDR1 DFQATT, CDR2 SNEGSKA (reference sequence). Trimming removed 6 bases from V and 3 bases from J, with 8 bases in between. The CDR3: CSAQLEETQYF. The CDR3 coding sequence is TGCAGTGCCCAGCTCGAAGAGACCCAGTACTTC.

J is TRBJ2-5 and V is TRBV29-1; possibly TRBD1 for D (6 bases). There are 14 residues in the CDR3. With 8 bases removed from V and 1 base from J, the gap between germline ends came to 17 bases. The germline gives CDR1 SQVTM, CDR2 ANQGSEA. The CDR3 nucleotides read TGCAGCACCCACCCTACAGGGTCCCAAGAGACCCAGTACTTC. Residues: CSTHPTGSQETQYF.

The chain combines TRBV10-3 with TRBJ1-1, with TRBD1 matching 8 bases. There are 14 residues in the CDR3. Unmatched junction bases numbered 8, after V lost 6 bases and J lost 5 bases. Germline V lookup: CDR1 ENHRY, CDR2 SYGVKD. The CDR3 sequence is CAISRGQGGTEAFF. The CDR3 nucleotides read TGTGCCATCAGCCGAGGACAGGGCGGGACTGAAGCTTTCTTT.

DNA for the CDR3: TGTGCCAGCAGCTTAGTGGGGATGTGGACCACAGATACGCAGTATTTT. The encoded protein is CASSLVGMWTTDTQYF. The J gene is TRBJ2-3, the V gene TRBV7-9; no definite D call. The CDR3 totals 16 residues. Deletions cut 1 base from V and 2 bases from J, with 13 bases between. Germline CDR1 is SEHNR and CDR2 is FQNEAQ (reference sequence).